Following are 12 T cell receptor beta chains from one sample sequenced in a study of glioma-infiltrating T cells (dated by TCRdb to about 2016). The reads were generated on an Illumina MiSeq. TCR alpha and beta CDR3 regions were amplified with the iRepertoire nested amplicon-rescue multiplex PCR (arm-PCR) platform from RNA. TCRdb's own reprocessing of the public reads used fastp at Q25 and MiXCR and kept productive beta chains. Merged by CDR3 protein, the rows form single entries marked with the most common genes and DNA. The sample profile shows 110,000 or so distinct CDR3 sequences; less than 30% of them were found once. The ten top clones hold around 30% of the sample. The sample was glioma tissue, nonneoplastic brain tissue, or PBMCs (not recorded which). The origin of the receptors is a human donor with low-grade glioma or glioblastoma, undergoing nonglioma brain surgery, or in good health (not recorded which).

This clonotype was seen a handful of times. V and J are TRBV10-3 and TRBJ2-7, with D possibly being TRBD2 (5 bases). The CDR3 totals 12 residues. Deletions cut 11 bases from V and 6 bases from J, with 17 bases between. Germline CDR1 is ENHRY and CDR2 is SYGVKD. The CDR3 nucleotides read TGTGCCTCAGGACTCCAGTTGACCGAGCAGTACTTC. Amino acids: CASGLQLTEQYF.

This clonotype was counted only a few times. The chain has TRBV4-2 and TRBJ1-6, with no clear D. The CDR3 is 18 amino acids. V dropped 0 bases and J dropped 0 bases, with 12 bases sitting between them. The germline V gene has CDR1 LGHNA and CDR2 YNFKEQ. The chain's CDR3 is CASSQEEIGRSYNSPLHF. The DNA of the CDR3 is TGTGCCAGCAGCCAAGAAGAAATAGGCCGCTCCTATAATTCACCCCTCCACTTT.

This clonotype was recorded once. The V call is TRBV27, the J call TRBJ1-3; D may be TRBD1 (6 bases). The CDR3 is made up of 14 amino acids. Trimming took off 8 bases at V and 0 bases at J, with 11 bases between the two ends. The germline CDR1 and CDR2 sequences are MNHEY and SMNVEV (reference sequence). In nucleotides, the CDR3 is TGTGCCAGCGGAGGGACAATCTCTGGAAACACCATATATTTT. Translation gives CASGGTISGNTIYF.

Ten or more counts support this clonotype. The genes are TRBV28 and TRBJ1-2, with D possibly TRBD1 on 5 matching bases. Trimming took 3 bases from V and 4 from J, leaving 9 bases between them. Germline lookup yields CDR1 MDHEN and CDR2 SYDVKM. The CDR3 consists of 13 residues. CDR3 loop: CASSLPGPYGYTF. Written as DNA, the CDR3 is TGTGCCAGCAGTTTGCCAGGGCCCTATGGCTACACCTTC.

This clonotype has at least ten counts. The chain is built from TRBV7-2 and TRBJ1-5; no reliable D call. The V end was cut by 6 bases, the J end by 0 bases, with 9 bases between. Germline CDR1 SGHTA, CDR2 FQGNSA. The CDR3 is 14 residues long. The CDR3 loop is CASRDTNSNQPQHF. The CDR3 DNA reads TGTGCCAGCAGAGACACGAATAGCAATCAGCCCCAGCATTTT.

This clonotype was seen at least ten times. The chain uses TRBV27 and TRBJ2-7; 9 bases map to TRBD1. With 6 bases clipped from V and 4 bases from J, the junction kept 7 bases outside the gene matches. Germline V gene sequence: CDR1 MNHEY, CDR2 SMNVEV (reference sequence). This CDR3 spans 14 amino acids. The CDR3 sequence is CASSSGQGRYEQYF. CDR3 nucleotide sequence: TGTGCCAGCAGCTCGGGACAGGGCAGGTACGAGCAGTACTTC.

This clonotype was recorded many times. The chain recombines TRBV29-1 with TRBJ1-2, with TRBD1 matching 7 bases. Germline lookup yields CDR1 SQVTM and CDR2 ANQGSEA. The CDR3 has 12 amino acids. Losses at the gene ends were 7 bases for V and 7 bases for J; bases not matched to a gene: 9. CDR3 in DNA: TGCAGCGGGCAATCCGGGACAGTTGGCTACACCTTC. Translated: CSGQSGTVGYTF.

This clonotype appeared once. The chain uses TRBV6-1 and TRBJ2-1; D gene uncertain. CDR1 and CDR2 from the germline V gene are MNHNS and SASEGT. The CDR3 spans 11 residues. The ends were cut back, 6 bases at V and 7 bases at J, with 7 bases in the middle. The CDR3 here is CASRSTNEQFF. Written as DNA, the CDR3 is TGTGCCAGCAGGAGTACAAATGAGCAGTTCTTC.

This clonotype has at least ten counts. The chain employs TRBV18 and TRBJ1-1, with 7 bases matching TRBD1. Trimming removed 6 bases from V and 1 base from J; junction bases left unmatched: 8. CDR1 and CDR2 (germline): KGHSH, LQKENI. The CDR3 loop spans 15 amino acids. The CDR3 DNA reads as TGTGCCAGCTCGTTCGTCGGACAGGCGAACACTGAAGCTTTCTTT. Translated, it gives CASSFVGQANTEAFF.

For this clonotype: A much larger clonotype is one base distant, so this may be a read error. The chain uses TRBV19 and TRBJ1-5, with 11 bases that match TRBD1. V lost 6 bases and J lost 4; bases outside the gene matches: 11. The CDR3 totals 17 residues. Germline loops: CDR1 LNHDA, CDR2 SQIVND (reference sequence). The DNA of the CDR3 is TGTGCCAGTAGAGGCCGACCCGGACAGGGGGCAAATCAGCCCCAGCATTTT. Its protein is CASRGRPGQGANQPQHF. The entire variable domain, with the rest obtained from reference TRBV19 and TRBJ1-5, is as follows: DGGITQSPKYLFRKEGQNVTLSCEQNLNHDAMYWYRQDPGQGLRLIYYSQIVNDFQKGDIAEGYSVSREKKESFPLTVTSAQKNPTAFYLCASRGRPGQGANQPQHFGDGTRLSIL.

Concerning this clonotype: The CDR3 does not end in the conserved phenylalanine or tryptophan, so this is likely a read error. The chain has TRBV20-1 and TRBJ1-1; no definite D call. The CDR3 has 14 amino acids. Looked up from germline, CDR1 is DFQATT and CDR2 is SNEGSKA (reference sequence). Here the CDR3 DNA reads TGCAGTGCTAGGCCCGATCGGGTGAACACTGAGGCTTTCCTT. Its protein product is CSARPDRVNTEAFL.

The sample holds many counts of this clonotype. The J gene is TRBJ2-5, the V gene TRBV7-2, with 8 bases aligning to TRBD2. The CDR3 is made up of 14 amino acids. V lost 4 bases and J lost 5; bases outside the gene matches: 6. Germline V gives CDR1 SGHTA, CDR2 FQGNSA. CDR3 sequence: CASSSRGGRETQYF. CDR3 bases: TGTGCCAGCAGCTCCCGGGGGGGGAGGGAGACCCAGTACTTC.